This T cell receptor (beta chain) was identified in a study of control samples from healthy donors and cancer patients. The assay was immunoSEQ multiplex PCR, and TCRdb's table has in-frame clones only and misses some. The table records roughly 160,000 clones, 88% of them present only once. Germline V gene data show CDR1 as MNHEY and CDR2 as SMNVEV (reference sequence). V shed 6 bases, J shed 6 bases, and the junction held 12 bases outside the gene matches. The CDR3 is 16 residues long. Sequencing was done on a sample of blood. This TCR came from a young woman in good health. The chain links TRBV27 to TRBJ2-1; 9 bases line up with TRBD2. The CDR3 here is CASRPGTSLSFNEQFF. The CDR3 DNA reads as TGTGCCAGCAGACCCGGGACTAGCCTATCTTTCAATGAGCAGTTCTTC.